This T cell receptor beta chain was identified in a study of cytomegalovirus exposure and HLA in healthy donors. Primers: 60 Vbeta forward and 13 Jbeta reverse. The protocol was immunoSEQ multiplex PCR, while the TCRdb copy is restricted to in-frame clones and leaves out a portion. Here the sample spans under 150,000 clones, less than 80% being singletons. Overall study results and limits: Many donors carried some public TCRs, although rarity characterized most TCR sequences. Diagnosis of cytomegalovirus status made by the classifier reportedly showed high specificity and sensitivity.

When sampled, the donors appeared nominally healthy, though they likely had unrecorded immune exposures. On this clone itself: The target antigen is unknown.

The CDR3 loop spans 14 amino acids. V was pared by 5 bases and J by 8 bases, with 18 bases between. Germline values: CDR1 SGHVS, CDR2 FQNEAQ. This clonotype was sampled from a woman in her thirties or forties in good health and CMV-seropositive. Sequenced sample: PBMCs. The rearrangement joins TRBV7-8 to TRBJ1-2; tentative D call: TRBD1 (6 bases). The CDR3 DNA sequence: TGTGCCAGCAGCCGAAGCTTACAGGGATACGGCTACACCTTC. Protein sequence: CASSRSLQGYGYTF.